The present T cell receptor beta chain was sequenced within a study of shared T cell receptors in the human thymus (dated by TCRdb to the early 2020s). Looking at the study overall: The study investigated the way shared, self-reactive T-cell receptor alpha chains are produced in the human thymus.

To prepare the library, the immunoSEQ multiplex PCR assay was applied. In its TCRdb copy, this immuneACCESS table keeps in-frame sequences only and misses some clones. Where compared with another copy, unresolved V genes explain less than half of these, and the others have no known cause. A total of about 660,000 clones appear in this sample, 88% of them only once. Of the sample, approximately 0.011% falls within the top ten clones. On this clone itself: Its binding antigen is unknown. Qualities for individual bases were not recorded, and no much larger clone is one base off.

Reading from cysteine to phenylalanine, the CDR3 counts 14 amino acids. The kept DNA is CDR3 alone, 42 bases in frame from the first base. The trim is 10 bases for V and 2 bases for J, with a gap of 15 bases between the germline ends. CDR1 is given as MNHNS and CDR2 as SASEGT, both from the germline V gene. These same records also appear under a second study, on human thymus T cells. As the second paper documents: The donors were immunologically healthy infants in Finland who had open corrective cardiac surgery for congenital heart defects. Thymus tissue was obtained as surgical resects removed during corrective cardiac surgery. Biased V and J gene segment usage appeared to be present in both thymic and peripheral blood repertoires. The related research reported highly overlapping thymic TCR repertoires among unrelated individuals. The study used 7 to 9 infant thymus samples plus four related peripheral blood samples to characterize TCR alpha and beta repertoires. The infant donors were roughly 7 to 244 days old, and the cohort included five or six males and two females. Thymocytes were freed from the tissue by mechanical means and kept at -70 degrees C as pellets of roughly 9-30 million cells. A QIAsymphony instrument was used to extract genomic DNA from frozen cell pellets. The immunoSEQ multiplex PCR assay was used to amplify the TCRB and TCRAD loci from a standardized quantity of quality-controlled genomic DNA. Amplicons spanned the V(D)J region at a length sufficient to cover the CDR3 and identify V and J genes. Through the commercial immunoSEQ service, the amplicons were sequenced on an Illumina platform. Primer bias and sequencing errors were corrected as previously described, and TCRAD and TCRB definitions were based on the IMGT database. Analysis of the repertoires was done with immunoSEQ Analyzer 3.0 and VDJTools and included basic statistics, V/J segment usage, diversity estimates, rarefaction and pairwise overlap. Chao1, ChaoE, Efron-Thisted, Shannon and inverse Simpson indices were used to estimate diversity, which was also estimated on datasets down-sampled to the smallest sample. Repertoire overlap was determined by strict matching of CDR3 nucleotide sequence, V gene and J gene, and Jaccard-based multidimensional scaling clustering was applied. On average, thymus samples yielded approximately 780,000 unique TCRB clonotypes, whereas blood samples yielded approximately 84,000.

Rearrangement joined TRBV6-1 to TRBJ1-3; TRBD1 might be the D gene, on 5 matching bases. The TCR originated in a boy in the first two years of life with a congenital heart defect. Donor details come from another sample of the same person, matched by shared clones. The sequenced sample consisted of thymocytes. The DNA reads TGTGCCACCGTCCTCGACAGTGCTGGAAACACCATATATTTT. The translation is CATVLDSAGNTIYF.